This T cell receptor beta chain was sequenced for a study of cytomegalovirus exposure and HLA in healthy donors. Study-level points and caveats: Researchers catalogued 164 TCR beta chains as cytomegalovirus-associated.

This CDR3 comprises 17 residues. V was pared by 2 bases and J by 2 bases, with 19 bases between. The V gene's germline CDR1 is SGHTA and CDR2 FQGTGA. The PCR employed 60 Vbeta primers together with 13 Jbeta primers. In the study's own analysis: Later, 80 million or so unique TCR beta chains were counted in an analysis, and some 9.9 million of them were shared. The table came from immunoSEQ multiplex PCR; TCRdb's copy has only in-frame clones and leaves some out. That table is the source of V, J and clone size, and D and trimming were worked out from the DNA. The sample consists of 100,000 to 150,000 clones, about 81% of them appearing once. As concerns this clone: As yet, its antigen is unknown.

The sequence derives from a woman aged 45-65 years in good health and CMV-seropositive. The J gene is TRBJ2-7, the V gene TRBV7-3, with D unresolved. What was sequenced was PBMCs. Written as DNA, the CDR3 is TGTGCCAGCAGCTTACAGGCGAGCTCTACAGCCCCCTACGAGCAGTACTTC. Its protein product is CASSLQASSTAPYEQYF.